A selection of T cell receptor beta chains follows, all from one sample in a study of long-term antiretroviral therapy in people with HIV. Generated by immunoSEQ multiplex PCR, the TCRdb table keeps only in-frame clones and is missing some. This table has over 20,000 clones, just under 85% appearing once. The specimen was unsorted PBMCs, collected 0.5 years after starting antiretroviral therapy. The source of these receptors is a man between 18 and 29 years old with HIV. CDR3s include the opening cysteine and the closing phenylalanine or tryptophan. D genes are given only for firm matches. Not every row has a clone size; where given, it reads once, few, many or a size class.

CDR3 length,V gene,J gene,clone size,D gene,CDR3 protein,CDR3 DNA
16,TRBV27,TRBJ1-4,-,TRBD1,CASSLSRWQGDEKLFF,TGTGCCAGCAGTTTATCGAGGTGGCAGGGGGATGAAAAACTGTTTTTT
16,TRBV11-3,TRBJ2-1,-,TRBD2,CASSLDGREGSDEQFF,TGTGCCAGCAGCTTAGATGGCCGGGAGGGTAGCGATGAGCAGTTCTTC
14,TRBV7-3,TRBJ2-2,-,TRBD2,CASSFTGGTGELFF,TGTGCCAGCAGTTTTACGGGGGGGACCGGGGAGCTGTTTTTT
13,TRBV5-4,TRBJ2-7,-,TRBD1,CASSHGTGYEQYF,TGTGCCAGCAGCCACGGGACAGGCTACGAGCAGTACTTC
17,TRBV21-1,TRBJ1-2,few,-,CASSKDETGLPTYGYTF,TGTGCCAGCAGCAAAGACGAGACAGGGCTCCCGACCTATGGCTACACCTTC
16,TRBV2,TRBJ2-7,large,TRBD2,CASSERASGSIYEQYF,TGTGCCAGCAGTGAAAGGGCTAGCGGGAGTATCTACGAGCAGTACTTC
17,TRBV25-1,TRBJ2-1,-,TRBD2,CASLGYLWEGRVNEQFF,TGTGCCAGCCTCGGCTATTTGTGGGAGGGCCGGGTGAATGAGCAGTTCTTC
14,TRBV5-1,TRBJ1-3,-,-,CASSPAGIGDTIYF,TGCGCCAGCAGCCCGGCAGGGATTGGAGACACCATATATTTT
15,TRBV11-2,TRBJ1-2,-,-,CASSLDLLDSYGYTF,TGTGCCAGCAGCTTAGACCTGTTGGACAGCTATGGCTACACCTTC
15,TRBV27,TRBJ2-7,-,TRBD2,CASSIRLAATYEQYF,TGTGCCAGCAGTATACGACTAGCGGCAACCTACGAGCAGTACTTC
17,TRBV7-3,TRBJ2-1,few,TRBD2,CASSLSSGLAADNEQFF,TGTGCCAGCAGCTTAAGTTCTGGACTAGCGGCGGATAATGAGCAGTTCTTC
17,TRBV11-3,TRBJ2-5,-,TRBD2,CASSSTYSGRGEETQYF,TGTGCCAGCAGCTCGACTTATAGCGGGAGAGGTGAAGAGACCCAGTACTTC
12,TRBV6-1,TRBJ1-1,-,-,CASGRGNTEAFF,TGTGCCAGCGGCCGTGGGAACACTGAAGCTTTCTTT
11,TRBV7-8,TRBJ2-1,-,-,CASSSPYEQFF,TGTGCCAGCAGCTCCCCGTATGAGCAGTTCTTC
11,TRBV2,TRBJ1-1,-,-,CASRMGTEAFF,TGTGCCAGCAGGATGGGCACTGAAGCTTTCTTT
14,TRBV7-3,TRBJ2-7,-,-,CASSSTGESGEQYF,TGTGCCAGCAGCTCAACGGGGGAATCTGGCGAGCAGTACTTC
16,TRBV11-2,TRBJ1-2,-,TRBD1,CASSLGGQGNWYGYTF,TGTGCCAGCAGCTTAGGTGGACAGGGAAATTGGTATGGCTACACCTTC
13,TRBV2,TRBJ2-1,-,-,CASSGQNGNEQFF,TGTGCCAGCAGCGGACAGAATGGGAATGAGCAGTTCTTC
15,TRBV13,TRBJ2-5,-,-,CASSSTGGLRETQYF,TGTGCCAGCAGCTCGACCGGTGGACTTCGAGAGACCCAGTACTTC
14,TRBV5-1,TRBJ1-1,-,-,CASSFDPRGTEAFF,TGCGCCAGCAGCTTCGACCCCCGTGGTACTGAAGCTTTCTTT